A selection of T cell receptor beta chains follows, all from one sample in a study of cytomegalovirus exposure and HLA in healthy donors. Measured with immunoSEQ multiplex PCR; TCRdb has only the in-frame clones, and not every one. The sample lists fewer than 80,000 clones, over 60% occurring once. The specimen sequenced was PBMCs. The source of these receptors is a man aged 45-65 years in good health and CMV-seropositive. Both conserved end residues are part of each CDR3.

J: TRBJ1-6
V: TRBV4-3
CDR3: CASRDPGQGNSPLHF

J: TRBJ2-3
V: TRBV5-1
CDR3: CASKRGSPSTDTQYF

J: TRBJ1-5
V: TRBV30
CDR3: CAWSVGGPNQPQHF

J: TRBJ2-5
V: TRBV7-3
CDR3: CASSITSGRETQYF

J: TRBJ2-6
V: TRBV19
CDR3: CASTLAAGANVLTF

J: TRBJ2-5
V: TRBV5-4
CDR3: CASSQPGQGAKTQYF

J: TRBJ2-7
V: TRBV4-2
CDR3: CASSQDLQGPYEQYF

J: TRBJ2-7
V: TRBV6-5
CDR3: CASTGTYYEQYF

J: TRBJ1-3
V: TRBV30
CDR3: CAWRISGGPGNTIYF

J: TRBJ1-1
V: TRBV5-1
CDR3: CASSPLSVNTEAFF

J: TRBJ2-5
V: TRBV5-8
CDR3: CASSLHRALQETQYF

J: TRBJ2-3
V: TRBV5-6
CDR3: CASSLRLAESTDTQYF

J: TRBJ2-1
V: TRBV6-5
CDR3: CASNRDRGPNEQFF

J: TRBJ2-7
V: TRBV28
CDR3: CASRQGVGRGYF

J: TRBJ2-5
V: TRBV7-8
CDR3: CASSSDTTAQKTQYF

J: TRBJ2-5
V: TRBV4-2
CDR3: CASRPVGGGPETQYF

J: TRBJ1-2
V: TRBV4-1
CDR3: CASSPGGGRTGTGYTF

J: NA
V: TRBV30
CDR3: CAWDSGSKHEQYF

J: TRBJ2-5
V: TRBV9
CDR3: CASSGSGAQETQYF

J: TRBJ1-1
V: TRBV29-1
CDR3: CSVEGTLNTEAFF

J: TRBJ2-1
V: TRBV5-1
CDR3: CASSPPPAGSYNEQFF

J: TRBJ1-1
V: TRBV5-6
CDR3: CASSLARQGFTEAFF

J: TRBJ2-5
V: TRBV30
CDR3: CAWSVAAGGPETQYF

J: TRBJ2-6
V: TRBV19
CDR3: CASSAQGGAGANVLTF

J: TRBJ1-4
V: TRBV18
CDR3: CASSRQGAFEKLFF

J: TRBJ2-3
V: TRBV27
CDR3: CASRSDSPDTQYF

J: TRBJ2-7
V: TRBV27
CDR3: CASSFTSASYEQYF

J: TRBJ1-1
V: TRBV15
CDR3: CATSTRTGWDTEAFF

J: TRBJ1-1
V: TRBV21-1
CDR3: CASSTGWGTEAFF

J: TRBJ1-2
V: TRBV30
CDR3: CAWNGGGSYGYTF

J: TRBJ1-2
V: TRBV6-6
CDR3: CASSYSTGDGYTF

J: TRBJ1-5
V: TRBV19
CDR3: CASTLGQRLSNQPQHF

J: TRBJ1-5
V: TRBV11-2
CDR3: CASSLGTKENQPQHF

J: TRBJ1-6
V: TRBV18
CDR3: CASSGQNYNSPLHF

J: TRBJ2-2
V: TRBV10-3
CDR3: CAIRTVPLRGGELFF

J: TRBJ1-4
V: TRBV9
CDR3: CASSARGAQNEKLFF

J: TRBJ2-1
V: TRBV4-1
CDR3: CASSQGLAGDYNEQFF

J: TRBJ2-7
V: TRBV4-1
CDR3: CASSQVSGIWGEQYF

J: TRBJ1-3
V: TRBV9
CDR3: CASSVAPGGSGNTIYF

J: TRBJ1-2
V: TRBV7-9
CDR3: CASSPKLEQINYGYTF

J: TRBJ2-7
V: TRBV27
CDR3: CASHPSGTSGTYEQYF

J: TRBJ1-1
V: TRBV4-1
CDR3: CASSQEDRGNTEAFF

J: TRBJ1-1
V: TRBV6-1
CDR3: CASSEFTAETEAFF

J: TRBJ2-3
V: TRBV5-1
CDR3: CASSLRASTDTQYF

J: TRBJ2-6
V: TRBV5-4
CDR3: CASSNAVAGANVLTF

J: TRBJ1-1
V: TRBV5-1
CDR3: CASSPPGGTEAFF

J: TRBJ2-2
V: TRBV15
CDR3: CATERTSGANTGELFF

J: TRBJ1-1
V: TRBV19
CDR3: CASSIRQGVLAFF

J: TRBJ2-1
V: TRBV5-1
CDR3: CASGGGTSGLNEQFF

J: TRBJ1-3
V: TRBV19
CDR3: CASSGQGTNTIYF

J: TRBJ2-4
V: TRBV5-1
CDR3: CASSLGQGRGNIQYF

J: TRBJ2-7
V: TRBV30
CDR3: CAWSVQGPYEQYF

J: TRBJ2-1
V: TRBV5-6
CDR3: CASSLLNEQFF

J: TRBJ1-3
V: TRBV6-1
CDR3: CASSERTLLGNTIYF

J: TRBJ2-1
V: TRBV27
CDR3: CASSRRTSGGLASSYNEQFF

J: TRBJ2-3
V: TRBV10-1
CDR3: CASSPGGTDTQYF